These 18 T cell receptor beta chains were sequenced from one sample in a study of T-cell memory formation after mild COVID-19. Each CDR3 protein gets one entry after TCRdb re-called the 5' RACE reads with MiXCR. The sample consists of hundreds of thousands of distinct CDR3 sequences, about 15% of them appearing once. The specimen was PBMCs or a T cell subset sorted from them (not recorded which). These receptor sequences come from a man aged 18 to 35 who had mild COVID-19 (a few samples of this study predate the infection). Cell type and time point are not known.

V usage is TRBV7-2 and J usage is TRBJ2-1; possibly TRBD1 or TRBD2 for D (5 bases each). In germline, CDR1 is SGHTA, CDR2 FQGNSA. CDR3 size: 15 residues. V lost 6 bases and J 4 bases, leaving 16 bases between the germline ends. The CDR3 region is CASRVTGTDYNEQFF. DNA of the CDR3: TGTGCCAGCAGAGTCACCGGGACCGATTACAATGAGCAGTTCTTC.

J is TRBJ2-5 and V is TRBV15; unclear D gene. Deletions cut 0 bases from V and 7 bases from J, with 12 bases between. This CDR3 region has 14 residues. Germline CDR1 LNHNV, CDR2 YYDKDF (reference sequence). DNA of the CDR3: TGTGCCACCAGCAGAGAAACGGGTTGGGGGACCCAGTACTTC. This codes for CATSRETGWGTQYF.

The table lists this clonotype with many counts. The chain carries TRBV5-1 and TRBJ2-5; D remains ambiguous. In germline, CDR1 is SGHRS, CDR2 YFSETQ. The CDR3 is made up of 13 amino acids. The V gene lost 0 bases and the J gene lost 3 bases, with 6 bases spanning the gap. CDR3 coding DNA: TGCGCCAGCAGCTTGGGGGCGGAAGAGACCCAGTACTTC. This gives the protein CASSLGAEETQYF.

The chain is built from TRBV29-1 and TRBJ1-2; D is undetermined. The germline CDR1 and CDR2 sequences are SQVTM and ANQGSEA. The CDR3 length is 12 residues. Trimming shortened V by 4 bases and J by 5 bases, and 11 bases separated the two germline ends. CDR3 in amino acids: CSVVSSPYGYTF. CDR3 in DNA: TGCAGCGTTGTGAGCAGTCCTTATGGCTACACCTTC.

The chain uses TRBV5-1 and TRBJ2-5; D remains unclear. Trimming took 7 bases from V and 1 from J, leaving 8 bases between them. The CDR3 consists of 12 residues. Germline CDR1 is SGHRS and CDR2 is YFSETQ. As DNA, the CDR3 is TGCGCCAGCGCGTTTGCCCAAGAGACCCAGTACTTC. As protein: CASAFAQETQYF.

Ten or more counts support this clonotype. This rearrangement joins TRBV7-2 to TRBJ1-3; possible D gene TRBD1, 5 bases. The germline V and J ends were trimmed by 6 bases and 0 bases, with 15 bases remaining between them. CDR1 and CDR2 (germline): SGHTA, FQGNSA. The length of the CDR3 is 16 residues. The CDR3 nucleotides read TGTGCCAGCAGACCTGACAGCCGGCTCTCTGGAAACACCATATATTTT. The encoded protein is CASRPDSRLSGNTIYF.

This clonotype was observed a few times. The chain couples TRBV29-1 to TRBJ2-3; TRBD2 aligns across 9 bases. Germline CDR1 and CDR2: SQVTM and ANQGSEA. The length of the CDR3 is 15 residues. Unmatched junction bases numbered 5, after V lost 4 bases and J lost 0 bases. The CDR3 loop reads CSVVWRGGSTDTQYF. The CDR3 DNA is TGCAGCGTTGTTTGGCGGGGGGGGAGCACAGATACGCAGTATTTT.

This clonotype was counted between two and nine times. The rearrangement joins TRBV4-1 to TRBJ1-4; the D is unclear. This CDR3 is 14 amino acids long. Trimming left V 4 bases short and J 17 bases short, with 23 bases between. CDR1 and CDR2 (germline): MGHRA, YSYEKL. This chain's CDR3 is CASSPRPAAPPIFF. The CDR3 bases are TGCGCCAGCAGCCCACGCCCAGCAGCCCCCCCCATTTTTTTT.

This rearrangement joins TRBV5-1 to TRBJ2-7; D is undetermined. The CDR3 has 14 amino acids. Trimming shortened V by 2 bases and J by 0 bases, and 9 bases separated the two germline ends. CDR1 SGHRS and CDR2 YFSETQ come from the germline V gene. The DNA of the CDR3 is TGCGCCAGCAGCTTAGCCGCCGGCTCCTACGAGCAGTACTTC. This sequence encodes CASSLAAGSYEQYF.

V gene TRBV3-1 combines with J gene TRBJ1-2; 9 bases are shared with TRBD1. From germline, CDR1 is LGHDT and CDR2 YNNKEL (reference sequence). CDR3 size: 13 residues. The trim removed 4 bases at V and 7 bases at J, leaving 4 bases unmatched. The CDR3 DNA sequence: TGTGCCAGCAGCCCGGACAGGGGTGGTGGCTACACCTTC. Its protein product is CASSPDRGGGYTF.

The sample holds one count of this clonotype. V gene TRBV19 combines with J gene TRBJ1-5, with 7 nucleotides matching TRBD1. The junction had 3 bases not matched to a gene; V was cut back by 5 bases and J by 8 bases. The CDR3 totals 12 residues. Germline V lookup: CDR1 LNHDA, CDR2 SQIVND (reference sequence). Here the CDR3 DNA reads TGTGCCAGTAGTCCAACAGGGGAGCCCCAGCATTTT. Translating gives CASSPTGEPQHF. Full variable domain (outside the CDR3, taken from reference TRBV19 and TRBJ1-5): DGGITQSPKYLFRKEGQNVTLSCEQNLNHDAMYWYRQDPGQGLRLIYYSQIVNDFQKGDIAEGYSVSREKKESFPLTVTSAQKNPTAFYLCASSPTGEPQHFGDGTRLSIL.

The chain recombines TRBV29-1 with TRBJ1-1; 7 bases map to TRBD1. The germline CDR1 and CDR2 sequences are SQVTM and ANQGSEA. The trim removed 7 bases at V and 0 bases at J, leaving 14 bases unmatched. The CDR3 has 16 residues. The CDR3 protein is CSARDREGLMNTEAFF. Written as DNA, the CDR3 is TGCAGCGCTCGAGACAGGGAGGGGCTGATGAACACTGAAGCTTTCTTT.

This clonotype was seen a handful of times. The V call is TRBV7-2, the J call TRBJ2-3; D call uncertain. Germline-derived CDR1 and CDR2 are SGHTA and FQGNSA. V shed 3 bases and J shed 0 bases, with 10 bases lying between them. CDR3 size: 15 residues. The CDR3 nucleotides are TGTGCCAGCAGCTTGACATCGACTAGCACAGATACGCAGTATTTT. As protein: CASSLTSTSTDTQYF.

This clonotype was found a few times. The V gene is TRBV5-6, the J gene TRBJ2-5; D may be TRBD1 (6 bases). Trimming shortened V by 4 bases and J by 4 bases, and 11 bases separated the two germline ends. The CDR3 consists of 13 residues. The germline CDR1 and CDR2 sequences are SGHDT and YYEEEE. This chain's CDR3 is CASSRDILETQYF. The CDR3 coding sequence is TGTGCCAGCAGCAGGGACATCTTAGAGACCCAGTACTTC.

This clonotype has just a few counts. This chain links TRBV4-2 with TRBJ2-2; 10 positions agree with TRBD1. Germline CDR1 reads LGHNA; CDR2 reads YNFKEQ. Losses at the gene ends were 3 bases for V and 2 bases for J; bases not matched to a gene: 15. CDR3 length: 20 amino acids. The CDR3 DNA reads TGTGCCAGCAGCCACCAGAACTCCGGCCGGGACAGGGGAAACACCGGGGAGCTGTTTTTT. Amino acid sequence: CASSHQNSGRDRGNTGELFF.

This clonotype was found a few times. The chain joins TRBV27 to TRBJ2-1; 10 bases map to TRBD1. The CDR3 loop spans 13 amino acids. CDR1 and CDR2 from the germline V gene are MNHEY and SMNVEV (reference sequence). With V trimmed by 6 bases and J by 9 bases, 5 bases remained unmatched. CDR3 in DNA: TGTGCCAGCAGCCGGGACAGGGGTGCTGAGCAGTTCTTC. Amino acids: CASSRDRGAEQFF.

This clonotype showed up just a few times. The V call is TRBV28, the J call TRBJ1-1; the D is unclear. The CDR3 has 14 residues. V was cut by 2 bases and J by 0 bases, with 7 bases left in between. Germline V gene lookup returns CDR1 MDHEN and CDR2 SYDVKM. Written as DNA, the CDR3 is TGTGCCAGCAGTTTAACCCCCATGAACACTGAAGCTTTCTTT. It codes for CASSLTPMNTEAFF.

This clonotype has just a few counts. The chain has TRBV28 and TRBJ2-7, with 8 bases aligning to TRBD2. The CDR3 has 12 amino acids. The V and J ends lost 7 bases and 4 bases, in that order; junction bases with no gene match: 3. CDR1 is MDHEN, CDR2 SYDVKM, per germline. CDR3 nucleotide sequence: TGTGCCAGCACGAGCGGGGGATACGAGCAGTACGTC. The encoded protein is CASTSGGYEQYV.